This record looks at one TCR beta chain sequence and its context. The antigen it recognizes is unknown. The sample holds no much larger clone one base away, and base qualities are not on file. Distinct nucleotide sequences in the sample also encode this CDR3. One collaborating source in Seattle enrolled patients during active infection and followed them longitudinally through the course of disease. The collaborating institutions used their own protocols to collect whole blood in K2EDTA tubes. For TCRbeta analysis, collaborators shipped samples in one of three forms: frozen whole blood, isolated PBMCs, or DNA extracted from either of those sample types. The germline V gene (reference sequence) specifies MNHEY as CDR1 and SMNVEV as CDR2. Spanning cysteine to phenylalanine, the CDR3 consists of 13 amino acids. Kept here is only the CDR3 DNA, which spans 39 bases and is read in frame from base 1. The junction carries 11 bases between V and J, which are trimmed by 2 bases and 7 bases respectively.

These data come from a study of blood T cell repertoires in COVID-19 (dated by TCRdb to the early 2020s). At the level of the whole study: Samples covering the acute and convalescent phases of COVID-19 were provided by collaborators in the United States, Italy and Spain. Where HLA class I and class II types were available, the types were taken from metadata supplied by the sample provider, not from assay-based typing. The prospective study material was composed of cDNA or gDNA derived from T cells, B-cell-depleted T cells, or PBMCs. Sample metadata almost always included a de-identified subject ID, COVID-19 status, age in years and sex. The repertoires were released in a freely available public database intended as a resource for research on the immune response to SARS-CoV-2. The samples were drawn from two sources: the first 160 participants of the ongoing ImmuneRACE study, and some 1,300 subjects contributed by 6 global collaborators. Subjects who had been exposed to COVID-19, were actively infected with it, or had recovered from it provided the deeply sampled blood TCRbeta repertoires that made up the dataset. The investigation overall reported the following: Clinical and demographic metadata were provided uncurated, with the amount varying by source and participant.

The immunoSEQ Assay, a bias-controlled multiplex PCR, was used to amplify TCRbeta CDR3 regions from genomic DNA. The study's processing was this. The number of nucleated cells in each sample was estimated by amplification of reference gene primers within the assay. Sequence reads were collapsed and filtered to measure the absolute abundance of every unique TCRbeta CDR3 rearrangement. For each sample, productive Simpson clonality was calculated as the square root of Simpson's diversity index over productive rearrangements. The immuneACCESS repertoire file appears here via TCRdb, limited to in-frame rearrangements. These files lack a portion of the clones; in checked studies, under half of the deficit traces to unresolved V genes, and the cause of the others is not known. V and J calls and clone size come straight from that table; D and trimming were deduced from the DNA. Across this sample there are approximately 350,000 clones, with roughly 90% seen only once. The ten biggest clones cover about 6.7% of the sample.

This TCR came from a woman between 70 and 85 years old with COVID-19, enrolled during active disease. The sequencing input was peripheral blood. In this chain, TRBV27 is recombined with TRBJ1-2; the D gene is perhaps TRBD1, from 6 matching bases. The CDR3 protein sequence reads: CASSLGQGRGYTF. The DNA sequence is TGTGCCAGCAGTTTAGGGCAGGGGCGTGGCTACACCTTC.